This T cell receptor (beta chain) was sequenced in a study of control samples from healthy donors and cancer patients. Here immunoSEQ multiplex PCR was the method, and the copy in TCRdb shows in-frame clones only, minus some. The sample shows roughly 26,000 clones, 85% of them seen only once. Germline V CDR1 and CDR2: LGHNT, FRNRAP. The CDR3 contains 15 residues. V lost 6 bases, J lost 5 bases, and 9 bases stayed unmatched. The V call is TRBV12-5, the J call TRBJ2-5; TRBD1 agrees at 10 bases. The sequenced sample consisted of PBMCs. This TCR came from a woman between 55 and 75 years old with head and neck cancer. The CDR3 DNA sequence: TGTGCTAGTGGCCCGCCTGGGACAGGGGATGAGACCCAGTACTTC. It specifies CASGPPGTGDETQYF. The complete variable domain, with remaining parts taken from reference TRBV12-5 and TRBJ2-5, reads DARVTQTPRHKVTEMGQEVTMRCQPILGHNTVFWYRQTMMQGLELLAYFRNRAPLDDSGMPKDRFSAEMPDATLATLKIQPSEPRDSAVYFCASGPPGTGDETQYFGPGTRLLVL.